A single sample is the source of the 11 T cell receptor beta chains below, sequenced in a study of T-cell memory formation after mild COVID-19. TCRdb itself ran the 5' RACE reads through MiXCR, one entry per CDR3 protein. The data contain 350,000 to 550,000 distinct CDR3 sequences, roughly 18% of them singletons. Sequencing input: PBMCs or a T cell subset sorted from them (not recorded which). The receptors were gathered from a man younger than 30 who had mild COVID-19 (a few samples of this study predate the infection). Cell type and time point are not known.

This clonotype was seen repeatedly, ten times or more. This chain uses TRBV7-2 with TRBJ2-2, with D unclear. CDR1 and CDR2 from the germline V gene are SGHTA and FQGNSA. CDR3 length equals 15 residues. With 4 bases removed from V and 6 bases from J, the gap between germline ends came to 15 bases. Here the CDR3 reads CASSSLPGTAGELFF. The CDR3 nucleotides are TGTGCCAGCAGCTCTCTCCCAGGAACCGCCGGGGAGCTGTTTTTT.

A few counts support this clonotype. DNA for the CDR3: TGTGCCTGGTCCAGGGATATTGAAGCTTTCTTT. Its protein is CAWSRDIEAFF. This sequence joins TRBV30 and TRBJ1-1; D perhaps matches TRBD1 (5 bases). The germline gives CDR1 GTSNPN, CDR2 SVGIG (reference sequence). V shed 5 bases and J shed 7 bases, with 11 bases lying between them. The CDR3 is made up of 11 amino acids.

The CDR3 DNA follows: TGTGCCAGCAGCTTTTCCTTGGAGAACTATGGCTACACCTTC. Amino acids: CASSFSLENYGYTF. The chain carries TRBV7-9 and TRBJ1-2; D is uncertain. V shed 3 bases and J shed 2 bases, with 10 bases lying between them. Germline CDR1 and CDR2: SEHNR and FQNEAQ (reference sequence). The CDR3 spans 14 residues.

The rearrangement uses TRBV6-1 and TRBJ2-7; TRBD1 aligns across 9 bases. The V segment lost 6 bases and the J segment 4 bases; nucleotides outside the gene matches: 7. The CDR3 has 14 amino acids. Germline CDR1 and CDR2: MNHNS and SASEGT. In DNA form, the CDR3 reads TGTGCCAGCAGGCGACAGGGGGATTGGTACGAGCAGTACGTC. The encoded protein is CASRRQGDWYEQYV.

This clonotype was detected many times. The chain links TRBV4-1 to TRBJ2-3, with D possibly matching TRBD2 (6 bases). The CDR3 contains 16 residues. The germline gives CDR1 MGHRA, CDR2 YSYEKL. Trimming took 4 bases from V and 2 from J, leaving 16 bases between them. Written as DNA, the CDR3 is TGCGCCAGCAGCCCGGCTCTAGCGACTTCCACAGATACGCAGTATTTT. As protein: CASSPALATSTDTQYF.

The V gene is TRBV9, the J gene TRBJ2-3; a weak D match, TRBD1 (5 bases). In germline, CDR1 is SGDLS, CDR2 YYNGEE. The CDR3 spans 13 residues. The V and J ends lost 0 bases and 11 bases respectively, with 13 bases between them. The CDR3: CASSVEGQIVQYF. The CDR3 DNA sequence: TGTGCCAGCAGCGTAGAGGGGCAGATTGTGCAGTATTTT.

The chain has TRBV28 and TRBJ2-7, with D possibly being TRBD1 (6 bases). From germline, CDR1 is MDHEN and CDR2 SYDVKM. V was shortened by 9 bases and J by 7 bases, with 19 bases between the two germline ends. The length of the CDR3 is 13 residues. The CDR3 sequence is CASTKTGGGEQYV. The CDR3 DNA reads TGTGCCAGTACTAAGACAGGTGGCGGTGAGCAGTACGTC.

This clonotype was picked up a small number of times. The rearrangement uses TRBV18 and TRBJ2-1, with D unclear. The CDR3 consists of 14 residues. Germline V gives CDR1 KGHSH, CDR2 LQKENI. Trimming removed 0 bases at V and 5 bases at J, with 8 bases between. The CDR3 DNA follows: TGTGCCAGCTCACCACCCTGGGTGGACAATGAGCAGTTCTTC. Translation gives CASSPPWVDNEQFF. Supplemented by reference TRBV18 and TRBJ2-1, the full variable domain reads NAGVMQNPRHLVRRRGQEARLRCSPMKGHSHVYWYRQLPEEGLKFMVYLQKENIIDESGMPKERFSAEFPKEGPSILRIQQVVRGDSAAYFCASSPPWVDNEQFFGPGTRLTVL.

This clonotype was counted between two and nine times. The gene calls are TRBV7-2 and TRBJ2-1; 11 nucleotides match TRBD1. J was trimmed by 9 bases and V by 1 base; bases with no gene match: 8. From germline, CDR1 is SGHTA and CDR2 FQGNSA. This CDR3 is 16 amino acids long. The CDR3, as DNA: TGTGCCAGCAGCTTAGTCACCGGGACAGGGGGAATTGAGCAGTTCTTC. It is translated as CASSLVTGTGGIEQFF.

This clonotype occurred a few times. Its ends do not fully match the called genes, so a read error is possible. The rearrangement joins TRBV4-2 to TRBJ1-3; D is unclear. CDR3 length: 15 residues. The V gene's germline CDR1 is LGHNA and CDR2 YNFKEQ. CDR3 sequence (DNA): TGTGCCAGCAGCGAAGAACGGAGCTCTGGAAACACCATATATTTT. Amino acids: CASSEERSSGNTIYF.

This chain joins TRBV27 and TRBJ1-1, with a weak D call TRBD1 (6 bases). The ends were cut back, 1 base at V and 4 bases at J, with 16 bases in the middle. The CDR3 spans 16 residues. CDR1 is MNHEY and CDR2 is SMNVEV in the germline V gene (reference sequence). In DNA, the CDR3 is TGTGCCAGCAGTTTATACGGGGGCGAGTTGGGCACTGAAGCTTTCTTT. It yields the protein CASSLYGGELGTEAFF.